This T cell receptor beta chain is drawn from a study of regulatory T cells in long-lasting Graves disease. Study-wide findings and caveats: Fewer public clonotypes were shared by new patients (approximately 970) than by persistent patients (2,741).

CDR3 size: 13 residues. V was cut by 3 bases and J by 6 bases, with 8 bases left in between. CDR1 and CDR2 from the germline V gene are WNHNN and SYGVQD (reference sequence). Construction of the TCR beta libraries employed iRepertoire HTBI primers in conjunction with Arm-PCR of CDR3 regions. TCRdb re-analysed the multiplex PCR reads in MiXCR, keeping a single row per CDR3 protein. This table holds a few hundred thousand distinct CDR3 sequences, more than 15% found once. Time point denoted: newly diagnosed GD, antithyroid drugs for less than 3 months. Extracted RNA from PBMCs served as the source of the TCR library. This clonotype has ten or more counts. Its antigen is unknown. These same records also appear under a second study, on T cells in Graves' hyperthyroidism and ophthalmopathy. That publication notes: Diagnoses rested on clinical symptoms, serum thyroxine and TRAb, thyroid ultrasound and orbital computed tomography.

The clonotype comes from a woman aged 30 to 39 with Graves disease. The sample in question was peripheral blood mononuclear cells (PBMCs), obtained at new diagnosis, from a patient treated with antithyroid drugs. This chain links TRBV10-1 with TRBJ2-2; D may be TRBD1 or TRBD2 (6 bases each). CDR3 residues: CASSDGGPGELFF. The CDR3 DNA is TGCGCCAGCAGTGACGGGGGCCCCGGGGAGCTGTTTTTT.